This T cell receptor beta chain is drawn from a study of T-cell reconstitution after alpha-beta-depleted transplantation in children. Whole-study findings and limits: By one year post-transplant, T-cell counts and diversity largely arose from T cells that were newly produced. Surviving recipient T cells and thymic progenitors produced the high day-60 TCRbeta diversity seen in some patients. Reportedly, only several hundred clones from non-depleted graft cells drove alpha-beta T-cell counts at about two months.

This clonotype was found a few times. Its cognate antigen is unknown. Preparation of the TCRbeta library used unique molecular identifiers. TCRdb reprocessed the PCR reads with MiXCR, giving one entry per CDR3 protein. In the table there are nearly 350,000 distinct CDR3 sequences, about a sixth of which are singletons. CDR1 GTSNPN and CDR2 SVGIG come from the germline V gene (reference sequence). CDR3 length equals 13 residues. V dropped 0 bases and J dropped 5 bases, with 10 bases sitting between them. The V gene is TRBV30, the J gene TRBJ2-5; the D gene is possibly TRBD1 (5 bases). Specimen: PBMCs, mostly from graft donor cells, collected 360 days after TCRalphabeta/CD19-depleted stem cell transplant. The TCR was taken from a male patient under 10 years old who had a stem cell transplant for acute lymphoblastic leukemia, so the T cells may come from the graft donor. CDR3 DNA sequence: TGTGCCTGGAGTGTAAGGGGCGGCGAGACCCAGTACTTC. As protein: CAWSVRGGETQYF. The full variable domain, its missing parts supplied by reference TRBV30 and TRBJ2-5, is SQTIHQWPATLVQPVGSPLSLECTVEGTSNPNLYWYRQAAGRGLQLLFYSVGIGQISSEVPQNLSASRPQDRQFILSSKKLLLSDSGFYLCAWSVRGGETQYFGPGTRLLVL.